This TCR beta chain was documented in a study of blood T cells in healthy people across ages (dated by TCRdb to the mid-2010s). A note on the overall study: In model experiments, roughly one uniquely barcoded TCR beta cDNA molecule per two T cells was captured by template switching. The study measured age-related changes in TCR beta repertoire diversity using deep sequencing normalized with unique cDNA molecular identifiers. For two donors (one aged 18 to 30 and one aged 80 or older), the study analyzed two additional independent replicas of 1 million unique cDNA reads from the same blood draw. The donors were divided into four age groups: young (average around 16 years), middle-aged (about 41), aged (approximately 62) and long-lived (roughly 86).

The CDR3, from cysteine to phenylalanine, totals 16 residues. The only DNA kept is the CDR3, 48 bases in frame from the first base. The germline V gene gives CDR1 as SGDLS and CDR2 as YYNGEE. Results the study describes overall, beyond this receptor: As age increased, observed TCR beta diversity per million T cells dropped in a roughly linear way, and a significant reduction was already evident by age 40. Donor CMV infection status was unknown, potentially confounding age-related changes in expanded clonotypes. Compared with the aged group, the long-lived group had more naive CD4+ T cells, fewer expanded clones and increased TCR diversity, suggesting age selection. Because profiling used bulk unsorted PBMCs, naive and antigen-experienced compartments could not be compared conclusively. Estimates of total diversity based on one million sequenced T cells were considered lower bounds and underestimates. The percentage of naive T cells measured by flow cytometry correlated strongly with observed TCR beta diversity.

Systemically healthy Caucasian individuals from Russia, some 36 in total and aged about 6 to 95 years, were included as donors. Ten milliliters of peripheral blood were drawn from each donor into EDTA-treated Vacutainer tubes. PBMCs were isolated by Ficoll-Paque density-gradient centrifugation, with at least 7 million obtained per sample. Trizol reagent was used to extract total RNA from PBMCs, with at least 6 micrograms per sample. For every donor, an aliquot of PBMCs went through flow cytometry to measure the percentages of naive CD45RAhigh/CD27high T cells. The receptor library was made with 5' RACE. TCRdb records Illumina HiSeq 2500 as the sequencer. A second roughly 6 to 12 cycle PCR used a sample-barcoded 5' primer and a J-beta primer mix. A unique molecular identifier was introduced onto each TCR beta cDNA molecule by a template-switch 5' adaptor carrying 12 random nucleotides. Each sample yielded at least 3 million CDR3-containing paired-end reads. First-strand cDNA synthesis was performed from all RNA using the Mint cDNA synthesis kit, with priming by a TRBC-specific oligonucleotide. After uracil-DNA glycosylase treatment, a first 18-cycle PCR used universal primers M1SS and BC2_uni_R on all cDNA. Per the authors' processing: Normalization of each sample was performed by random selection of 1 million high-quality reads, each carrying a distinct molecular identifier. Instead of being binned into consensus sequences, reads that shared molecular identifiers were thrown out. MiTCR, with a Q25 quality threshold and the strictest error-elimination algorithm, was used for CDR3 identification, clonotype clustering and error correction. A nonparametric unseen species model with Euler transformation was used to estimate lower-bound total TCR beta diversity. Clones were called with MiXCR by TCRdb after fastp trimmed the public reads at Q25, and only in-frame beta chains were retained. Rows with a matching CDR3 protein are joined into one entry that keeps the most common DNA and genes. TCRdb, not the original authors, processed these V and J calls. The sample profile shows hundreds of thousands of distinct CDR3 sequences; 25% of them were found once. Jointly, the top ten make up around 9.2% of the sample.

Comment on this clonotype: Its antigen is still unknown. Base qualities are missing; no much larger clone stands one base away.

Another study also made use of these data, one on T cells of mothers and their children. The second paper further reports: Donors were nine systemically healthy Caucasian individuals: three mothers and their six children. cDNA synthesis consumed the entire amount of extracted RNA, loaded at about 1.5 ug RNA in each 15 ul reaction. In the second PCR, the M1S primer introduced both the sample barcodes and 2-4 random nucleotides. Over 8 million TCR beta CDR3 reads came from each mother, compared with around 3 million reads from each child. Thymic selection similarly shapes TCR recombination output in related and unrelated pairs, with minor effect from inherited differences. Normalized repertoire overlap was always found to be slightly, but never significantly, higher in related mother-child pairs than in unrelated mother-child pairs. No persistent microchimeric T cell clones were found, with a detection sensitivity of approximately 100 clones per million clonotypes. The study used deep NGS to compare TCR beta repertoires of mothers and children, seeking features distinguishing related mother-child pairs from unrelated individuals. On average, the children were approximately 11 +/- 4 years old, while the mothers were roughly 36 +/- 4 years old. After adapter ligation with NEBNext reagents, the libraries were sequenced on Illumina HiSeq 2000 with 100+100 nt paired-end reads. To prevent cross-contamination, the mother and child libraries were prepared a month apart and were sequenced in separate runs. For each donor, between roughly 450,000 and 2,300,000 distinct TCR beta clonotypes were identified. Naive TCR beta clonotypes were estimated from low-frequency clonotypes matched to each donor's FACS-determined naive share, without sorting.

The rearrangement combines TRBV9 with TRBJ2-5; 11 nucleotides in the junction match TRBD2. The DNA end lines up better with TRBJ2-7; the J call may be wrong. This receptor was obtained from a boy between 5 and 17 years old in good health. Sequencing was performed on blood. In nucleotide form, the sequence is TGTGCCAGCAGCGTAGGGGTAGCGGGGGGGACCTACGAGCAGTACTTC. Translated, this is CASSVGVAGGTYEQYF.